This T cell receptor (beta chain) came from a study of beta chain features in type 1 diabetes. Study conclusions and caveats: PCR might favor shorter templates, but any such skew would affect patients and controls equally. Relative to healthy donors, patients appeared to have naive, central memory and Treg TCRB repertoires that were more similar.

With regard to this clone: Its antigen is as yet unknown. Other nucleotide sequences in the sample specify the same CDR3.

What was sequenced were expressed TCRB transcripts, since all of the isolated RNA had been reverse transcribed. Measured with immunoSEQ multiplex PCR; TCRdb has only the in-frame clones, and not every one. The repertoire has hundreds of thousands of clones, roughly 16% of them found once; the top ten carry 0.07% to 0.095%. Trimming stripped 0 bases from V and 3 bases from J, with 4 bases between. Germline V gene lookup returns CDR1 SGHRS and CDR2 YFSETQ. The CDR3 has 13 residues. The gene calls are TRBV5-1 and TRBJ1-5; no clear D gene. The source is a man between 18 and 35 years old in good health. Sequencing input: naive CD4+ T cells from blood. The CDR3 loop reads CASSLDPNQPQHF. CDR3 nucleotides: TGCGCCAGCAGCTTGGATCCCAATCAGCCCCAGCATTTT.